This T cell receptor (beta chain) was recorded in a study of sequential checkpoint blockade in melanoma. Produced via immunoSEQ multiplex PCR; TCRdb's table is partial and in-frame only. The sample includes some 10,000 clones, 60% to 75% of them seen just once. CDR1 LNHDA and CDR2 SQIVND come from the germline V gene (reference sequence). Between the trimmed V and J ends, which lost 7 bases and 4 bases, there was a span of 16 bases. The CDR3 runs 15 residues. Treatment noted: randomized to nivolumab then ipilimumab (arm A) or the reverse (arm B). The sequencing here drew on CD8+ T cells sorted from blood (inferred from file names), taken from a patient given nivolumab and ipilimumab in sequence. The sequence derives from a human donor with melanoma. This chain uses TRBV19 with TRBJ2-2; D gene ambiguous. CDR3 sequence (DNA): TGTGCCAGTAAAGTAGAACTTTTAACCACCGGGGAGCTGTTTTTT. Protein sequence: CASKVELLTTGELFF.